This is a list of T cell receptor beta chains from one sample in a study of cytomegalovirus exposure and HLA in healthy donors. Sequencing was performed with immunoSEQ multiplex PCR; in TCRdb, only in-frame clones are kept and a portion is missing. The sample lists 110,000 to 150,000 clones; around 73% were seen once. Sequences were obtained from PBMCs. These TCRs come from a middle-aged woman in good health and CMV-seronegative. Both conserved end residues are part of each CDR3. The order of the fields is clone size, D gene, V gene, J gene, CDR3 protein, CDR3 DNA. The D gene is left open where the match is weak. The size entry is marked missing in some rows and otherwise reads once, few, many or a size class.

clone_size: NA; d_call: TRBD2; v_call: TRBV5-8; j_call: TRBJ2-7; cdr3_aa: CASSPGLAEGDEQYF; cdr3_nt: TGTGCCAGCAGCCCCGGACTAGCGGAAGGAGACGAGCAGTACTTC
clone_size: NA; d_call: NA; v_call: TRBV5-1; j_call: TRBJ2-3; cdr3_aa: CASSLVRGGRDTQYF; cdr3_nt: TGCGCCAGCAGCTTGGTGAGGGGGGGCCGAGATACGCAGTATTTT
clone_size: once; d_call: TRBD1; v_call: TRBV9; j_call: TRBJ1-1; cdr3_aa: CASSVETGVSTEAFF; cdr3_nt: TGTGCCAGCAGCGTCGAGACAGGGGTGAGCACTGAAGCTTTCTTT
clone_size: NA; d_call: NA; v_call: TRBV18; j_call: TRBJ1-1; cdr3_aa: CASSPDRGTEAFF; cdr3_nt: TGTGCCAGCTCACCAGACAGAGGCACTGAAGCTTTCTTT
clone_size: NA; d_call: NA; v_call: TRBV19; j_call: TRBJ1-6; cdr3_aa: CASSSWGANSPLHF; cdr3_nt: TGTGCCAGTAGTTCGTGGGGAGCCAATTCACCCCTCCACTTT
clone_size: few; d_call: NA; v_call: TRBV6-5; j_call: TRBJ1-1; cdr3_aa: CASRGQRSNTEAFF; cdr3_nt: TGTGCCTCGCGAGGGCAAAGATCAAACACTGAAGCTTTCTTT
clone_size: NA; d_call: NA; v_call: TRBV2; j_call: TRBJ1-6; cdr3_aa: CASSKTGLGNSPLHF; cdr3_nt: TGTGCCAGCAGCAAAACAGGGTTAGGGAATTCACCCCTCCACTTT
clone_size: NA; d_call: NA; v_call: TRBV7-2; j_call: TRBJ2-1; cdr3_aa: CASSFSEDLEQFF; cdr3_nt: TGTGCCAGCAGCTTCAGCGAAGACCTGGAGCAGTTCTTC
clone_size: NA; d_call: TRBD1; v_call: TRBV4-3; j_call: TRBJ1-6; cdr3_aa: CASRDRGNSPLHF; cdr3_nt: TGCGCCAGCAGGGACAGGGGTAATTCACCCCTCCACTTT
clone_size: few; d_call: NA; v_call: TRBV6-5; j_call: TRBJ2-3; cdr3_aa: CAAGQGGFSTDTQYF; cdr3_nt: TGTGCCGCTGGGCAGGGGGGTTTTAGCACAGATACGCAGTATTTT
clone_size: NA; d_call: NA; v_call: TRBV2; j_call: TRBJ2-5; cdr3_aa: CASSRLAGPPGETQYF; cdr3_nt: TGTGCCAGCAGTCGGTTGGCGGGCCCCCCGGGCGAGACCCAGTACTTC
clone_size: few; d_call: NA; v_call: TRBV9; j_call: TRBJ1-4; cdr3_aa: CASSVALGLDEKLFF; cdr3_nt: TGTGCCAGCAGCGTAGCTCTGGGGCTGGATGAAAAACTGTTTTTT
clone_size: NA; d_call: TRBD1; v_call: TRBV5-5; j_call: TRBJ2-5; cdr3_aa: CASSSYRGQLETQYF; cdr3_nt: TGTGCCAGCAGTTCCTACAGGGGGCAGCTAGAGACCCAGTACTTC
clone_size: NA; d_call: TRBD1; v_call: TRBV4-1; j_call: TRBJ2-1; cdr3_aa: CASRGTGTYNEQFF; cdr3_nt: TGCGCCAGCAGAGGGACAGGGACCTACAATGAGCAGTTCTTC